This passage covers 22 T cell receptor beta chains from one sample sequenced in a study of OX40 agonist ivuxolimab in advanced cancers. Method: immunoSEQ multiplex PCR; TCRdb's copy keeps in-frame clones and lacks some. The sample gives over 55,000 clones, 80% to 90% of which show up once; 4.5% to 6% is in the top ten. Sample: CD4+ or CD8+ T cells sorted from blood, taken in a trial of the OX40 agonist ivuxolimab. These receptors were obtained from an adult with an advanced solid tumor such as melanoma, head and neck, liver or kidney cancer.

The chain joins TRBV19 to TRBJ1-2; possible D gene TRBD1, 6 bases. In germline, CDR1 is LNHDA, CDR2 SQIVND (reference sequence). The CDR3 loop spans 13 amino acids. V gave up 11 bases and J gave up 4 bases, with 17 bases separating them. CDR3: CAADRGEGYGYTF. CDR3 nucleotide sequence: TGTGCCGCCGATAGGGGGGAGGGCTATGGCTACACCTTC.

The CDR3 spells CASSSPSGQGSYEQYF. CDR3 nucleotides: TGTGCCAGCAGCTCCCCCTCGGGACAGGGTTCCTACGAGCAGTACTTC. J is TRBJ2-7 and V is TRBV11-3; TRBD1 aligns across 9 bases. The V gene end was trimmed by 4 bases and the J gene end by 1 base; junction bases not matched to a gene: 8. The CDR3 consists of 16 residues. Germline V gives CDR1 SGHNT, CDR2 YENEEA.

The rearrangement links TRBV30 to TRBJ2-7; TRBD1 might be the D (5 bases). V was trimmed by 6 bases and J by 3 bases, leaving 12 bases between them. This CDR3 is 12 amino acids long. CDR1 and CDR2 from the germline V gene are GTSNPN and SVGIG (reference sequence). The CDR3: CACQGGRYEQYF. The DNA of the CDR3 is TGTGCCTGCCAGGGTGGTCGCTACGAGCAGTACTTC.

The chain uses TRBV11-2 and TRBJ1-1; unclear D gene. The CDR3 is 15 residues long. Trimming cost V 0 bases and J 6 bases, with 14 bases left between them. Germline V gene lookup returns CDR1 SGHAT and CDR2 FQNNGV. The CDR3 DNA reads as TGTGCCAGCAGCTTAGAATTGTCGGGGTTTTCTGAAGCTTTCTTT. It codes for CASSLELSGFSEAFF.

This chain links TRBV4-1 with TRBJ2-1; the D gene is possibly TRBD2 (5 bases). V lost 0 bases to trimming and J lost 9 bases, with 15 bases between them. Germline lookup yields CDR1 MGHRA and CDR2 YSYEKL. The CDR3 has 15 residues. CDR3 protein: CASSQDPPSPIEQFF. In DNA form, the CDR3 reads TGCGCCAGCAGCCAAGACCCCCCTAGCCCCATTGAGCAGTTCTTC.

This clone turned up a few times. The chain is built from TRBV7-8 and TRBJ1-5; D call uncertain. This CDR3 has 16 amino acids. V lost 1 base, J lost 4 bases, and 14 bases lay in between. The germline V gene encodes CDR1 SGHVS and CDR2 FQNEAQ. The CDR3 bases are TGTGCCAGCAGCTTAGGGACGACGGTGAAGAATCAGCCCCAGCATTTT. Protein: CASSLGTTVKNQPQHF.

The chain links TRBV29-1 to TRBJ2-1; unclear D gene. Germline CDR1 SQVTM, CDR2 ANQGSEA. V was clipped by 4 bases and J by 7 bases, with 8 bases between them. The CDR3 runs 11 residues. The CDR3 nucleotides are TGCAGCGTTGGGATCCGAAATGAGCAGTTCTTC. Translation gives CSVGIRNEQFF.

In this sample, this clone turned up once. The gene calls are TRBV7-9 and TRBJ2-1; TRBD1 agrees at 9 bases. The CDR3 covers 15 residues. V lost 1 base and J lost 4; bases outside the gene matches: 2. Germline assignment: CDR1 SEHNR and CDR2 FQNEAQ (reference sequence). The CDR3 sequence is CASSLGGQGYNEQFF. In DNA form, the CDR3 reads TGTGCCAGCAGCTTAGGGGGACAGGGTTACAATGAGCAGTTCTTC.

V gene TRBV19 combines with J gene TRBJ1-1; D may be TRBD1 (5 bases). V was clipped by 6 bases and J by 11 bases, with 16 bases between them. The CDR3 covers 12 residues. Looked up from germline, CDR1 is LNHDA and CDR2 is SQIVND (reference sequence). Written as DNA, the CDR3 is TGTGCCAGTAGCGAGGAGGGGAGATCTGCTTTCTTT. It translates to CASSEEGRSAFF.

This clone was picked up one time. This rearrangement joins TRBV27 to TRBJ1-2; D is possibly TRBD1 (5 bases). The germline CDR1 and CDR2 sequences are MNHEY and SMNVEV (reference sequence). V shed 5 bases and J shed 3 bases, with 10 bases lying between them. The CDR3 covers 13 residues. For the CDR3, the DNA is TGTGCCAGCAGTAATTGGGGGTACTATGGCTACACCTTC. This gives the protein CASSNWGYYGYTF.

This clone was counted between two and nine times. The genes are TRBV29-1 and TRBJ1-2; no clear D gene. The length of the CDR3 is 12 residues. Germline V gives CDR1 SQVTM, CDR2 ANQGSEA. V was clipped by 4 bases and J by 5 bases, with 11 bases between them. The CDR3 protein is CSVAEGGYGYTF. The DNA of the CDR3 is TGCAGCGTTGCAGAGGGTGGTTATGGCTACACCTTC. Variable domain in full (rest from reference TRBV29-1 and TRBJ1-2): SAVISQKPSRDICQRGTSLTIQCQVDSQVTMMFWYRQQPGQSLTLIATANQGSEATYESGFVIDKFPISRPNLTFSTLTVSNMSPEDSSIYLCSVAEGGYGYTFGSGTRLTVV.

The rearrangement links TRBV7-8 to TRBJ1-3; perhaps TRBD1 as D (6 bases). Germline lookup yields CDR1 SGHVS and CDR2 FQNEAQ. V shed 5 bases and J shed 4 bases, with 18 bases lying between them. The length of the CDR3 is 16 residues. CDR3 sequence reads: CASSTTSQGYGNTIYF. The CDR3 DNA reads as TGTGCCAGCAGCACAACCTCTCAGGGGTACGGAAACACCATATATTTT.

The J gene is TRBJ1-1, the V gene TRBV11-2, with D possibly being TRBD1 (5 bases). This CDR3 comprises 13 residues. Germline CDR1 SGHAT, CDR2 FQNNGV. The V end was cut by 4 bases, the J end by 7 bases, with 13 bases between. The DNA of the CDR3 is TGTGCCAGCAGCTACGGGACGGTGGGTGAAGCTTTCTTT. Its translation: CASSYGTVGEAFF.

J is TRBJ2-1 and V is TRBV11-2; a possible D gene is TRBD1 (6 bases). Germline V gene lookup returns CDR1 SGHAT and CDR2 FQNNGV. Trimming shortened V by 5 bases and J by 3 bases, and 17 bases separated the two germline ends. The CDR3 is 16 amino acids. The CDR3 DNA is TGTGCCAGCAGCACCCAGACAGGCCCAAACTACAATGAGCAGTTCTTC. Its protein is CASSTQTGPNYNEQFF.

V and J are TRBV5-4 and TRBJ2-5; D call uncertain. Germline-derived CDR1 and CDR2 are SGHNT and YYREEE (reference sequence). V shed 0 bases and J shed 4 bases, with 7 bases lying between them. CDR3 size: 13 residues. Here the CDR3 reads CASSLAGGETQYF. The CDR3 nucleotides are TGTGCCAGCAGCTTGGCGGGCGGAGAGACCCAGTACTTC. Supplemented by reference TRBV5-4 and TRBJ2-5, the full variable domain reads ETGVTQSPTHLIKTRGQQVTLRCSSQSGHNTVSWYQQALGQGPQFIFQYYREEENGRGNFPPRFSGLQFPNYSSELNVNALELDDSALYLCASSLAGGETQYFGPGTRLLVL.

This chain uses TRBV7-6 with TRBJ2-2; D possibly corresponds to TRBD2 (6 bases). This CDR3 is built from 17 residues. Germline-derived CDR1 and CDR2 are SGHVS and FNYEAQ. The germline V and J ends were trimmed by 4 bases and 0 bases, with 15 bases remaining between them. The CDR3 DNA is TGTGCCAGCAGCTCTGGCGCGGGACCCTCGAACACCGGGGAGCTGTTTTTT. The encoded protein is CASSSGAGPSNTGELFF.

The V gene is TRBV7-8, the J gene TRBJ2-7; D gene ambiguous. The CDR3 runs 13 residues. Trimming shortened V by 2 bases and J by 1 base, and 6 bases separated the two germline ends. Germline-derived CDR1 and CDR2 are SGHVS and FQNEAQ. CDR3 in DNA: TGTGCCAGCAGCTTATCCCCGTCCTACGAGCAGTACTTC. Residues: CASSLSPSYEQYF. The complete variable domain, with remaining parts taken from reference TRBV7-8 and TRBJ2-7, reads GAGVSQSPRYKVAKRGQDVALRCDPISGHVSLFWYQQALGQGPEFLTYFQNEAQLDKSGLPSDRFFAERPEGSVSTLKIQRTQQEDSAVYLCASSLSPSYEQYFGPGTRLTVT.

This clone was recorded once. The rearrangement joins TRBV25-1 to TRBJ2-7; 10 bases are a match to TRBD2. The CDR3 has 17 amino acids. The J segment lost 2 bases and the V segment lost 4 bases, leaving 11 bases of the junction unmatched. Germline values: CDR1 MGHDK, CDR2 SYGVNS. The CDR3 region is CASSGASGSLGAYEQYF. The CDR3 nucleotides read TGTGCCAGCAGTGGGGCTAGCGGGAGCCTCGGGGCCTACGAGCAGTACTTC.

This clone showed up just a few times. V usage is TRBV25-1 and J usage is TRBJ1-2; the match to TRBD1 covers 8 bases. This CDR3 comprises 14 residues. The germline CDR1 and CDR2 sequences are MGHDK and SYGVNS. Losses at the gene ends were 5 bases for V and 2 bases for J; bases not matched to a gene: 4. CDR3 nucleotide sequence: TGTGCCAGCAGTAGGACAGGGTTGAACTATGGCTACACCTTC. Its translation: CASSRTGLNYGYTF.

This CDR3 reads CASSFLQGNQPQHF. CDR3 nucleotide sequence: TGTGCCAGCAGTTTTTTACAGGGGAATCAGCCCCAGCATTTT. The chain uses TRBV27 and TRBJ1-5; 7 positions match TRBD1. The CDR3 totals 14 residues. The germline V gene encodes CDR1 MNHEY and CDR2 SMNVEV (reference sequence). The junction had 3 bases not matched to a gene; V was cut back by 3 bases and J by 4 bases.

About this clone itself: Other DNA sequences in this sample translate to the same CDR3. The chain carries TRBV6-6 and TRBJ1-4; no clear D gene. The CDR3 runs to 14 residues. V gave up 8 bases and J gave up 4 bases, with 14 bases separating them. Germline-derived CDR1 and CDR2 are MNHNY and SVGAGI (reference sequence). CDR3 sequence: CASLKDQVNEKLFF. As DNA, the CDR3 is TGTGCCAGCTTAAAGGACCAGGTTAATGAAAAACTGTTTTTT.

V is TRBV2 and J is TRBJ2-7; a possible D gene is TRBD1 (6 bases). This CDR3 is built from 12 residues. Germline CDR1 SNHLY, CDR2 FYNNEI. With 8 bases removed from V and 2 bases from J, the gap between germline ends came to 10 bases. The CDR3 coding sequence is TGTGCCAGCGGAAGACAGGCCTACGAGCAGTACTTC. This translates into CASGRQAYEQYF. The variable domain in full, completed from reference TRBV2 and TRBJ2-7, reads EPEVTQTPSHQVTQMGQEVILRCVPISNHLYFYWYRQILGQKVEFLVSFYNNEISEKSEIFDDQFSVERPDGSNFTLKIRSTKLEDSAMYFCASGRQAYEQYFGPGTRLTVT.